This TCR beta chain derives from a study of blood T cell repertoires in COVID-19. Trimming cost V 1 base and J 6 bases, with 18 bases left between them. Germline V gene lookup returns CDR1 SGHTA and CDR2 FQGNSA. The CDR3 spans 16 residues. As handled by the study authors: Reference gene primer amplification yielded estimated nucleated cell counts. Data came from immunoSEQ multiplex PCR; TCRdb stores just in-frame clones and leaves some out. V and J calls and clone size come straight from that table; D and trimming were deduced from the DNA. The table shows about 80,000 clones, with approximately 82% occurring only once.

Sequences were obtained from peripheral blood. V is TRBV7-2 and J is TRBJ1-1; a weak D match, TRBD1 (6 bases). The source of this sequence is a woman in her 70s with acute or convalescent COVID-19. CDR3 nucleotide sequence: TGTGCCAGCAGCTTAGGTCCCAGGGGCCTAGGCGCTGAAGCTTTCTTT. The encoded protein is CASSLGPRGLGAEAFF. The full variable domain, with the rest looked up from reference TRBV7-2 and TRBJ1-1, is GAGVSQSPSNKVTEKGKDVELRCDPISGHTALYWYRQSLGQGLEFLIYFQGNSAPDKSGLPSDRFSAERTGGSVSTLTIQRTQQEDSAVYLCASSLGPRGLGAEAFFGQGTRLTVV.